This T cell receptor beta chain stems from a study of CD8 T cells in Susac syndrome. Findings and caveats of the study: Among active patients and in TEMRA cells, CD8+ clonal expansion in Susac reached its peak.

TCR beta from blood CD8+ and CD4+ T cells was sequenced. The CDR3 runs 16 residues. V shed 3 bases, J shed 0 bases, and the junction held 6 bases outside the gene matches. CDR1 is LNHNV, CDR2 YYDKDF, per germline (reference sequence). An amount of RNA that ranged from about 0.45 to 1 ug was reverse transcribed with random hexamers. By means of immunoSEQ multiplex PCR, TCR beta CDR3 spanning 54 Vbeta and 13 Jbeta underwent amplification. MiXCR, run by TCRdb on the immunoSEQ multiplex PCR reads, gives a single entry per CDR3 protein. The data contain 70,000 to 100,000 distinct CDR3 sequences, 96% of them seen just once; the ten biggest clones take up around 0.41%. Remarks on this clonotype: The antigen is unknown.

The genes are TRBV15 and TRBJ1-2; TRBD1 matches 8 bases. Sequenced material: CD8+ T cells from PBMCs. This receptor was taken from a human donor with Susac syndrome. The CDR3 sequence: CATSSDRTGSNYGYTF. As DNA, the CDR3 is TGTGCCACCAGCAGTGATCGGACAGGGTCTAACTATGGCTACACCTTC.